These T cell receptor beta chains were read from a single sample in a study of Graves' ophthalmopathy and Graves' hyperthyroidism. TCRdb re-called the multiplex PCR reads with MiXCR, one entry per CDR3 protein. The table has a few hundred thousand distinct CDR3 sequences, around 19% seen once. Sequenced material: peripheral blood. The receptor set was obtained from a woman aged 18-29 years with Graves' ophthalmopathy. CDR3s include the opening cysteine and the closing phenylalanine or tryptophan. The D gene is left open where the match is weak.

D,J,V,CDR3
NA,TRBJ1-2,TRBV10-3,CAISESLAGYGYTF
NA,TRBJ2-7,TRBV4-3,CASSQDSGDFEQYF
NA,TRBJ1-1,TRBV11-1,CASRLQLGRRNTEAFF
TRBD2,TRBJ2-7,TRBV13,CASSRPGREGLYEQYF
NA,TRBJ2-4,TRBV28,CASSSTQGSKNIQYF
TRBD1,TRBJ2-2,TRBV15,CATSRDRPGELFF
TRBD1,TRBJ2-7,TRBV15,CATSNLQTGGSPYEQYF
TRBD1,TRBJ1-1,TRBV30,CALQGYAEAFF
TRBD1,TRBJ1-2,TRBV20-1,CSAGRTGGRRGGYTF
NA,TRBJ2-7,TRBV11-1,CASSRIGQVLGYEQYF
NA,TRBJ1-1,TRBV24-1,CATSDPGTTEAFF
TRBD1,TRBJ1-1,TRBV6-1,CASSRVTGSTEAFF
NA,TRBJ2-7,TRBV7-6,CASSPTGGEQYF
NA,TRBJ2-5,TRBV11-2,CASSRARTSNTGTQYF
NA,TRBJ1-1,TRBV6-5,CASSYSPQLNTEAFF
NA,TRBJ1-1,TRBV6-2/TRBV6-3,CASSYYPNTEAFF
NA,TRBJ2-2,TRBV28,CASSLSVPGELFF
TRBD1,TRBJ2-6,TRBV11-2,CASSRKPGQGSGANVLTF